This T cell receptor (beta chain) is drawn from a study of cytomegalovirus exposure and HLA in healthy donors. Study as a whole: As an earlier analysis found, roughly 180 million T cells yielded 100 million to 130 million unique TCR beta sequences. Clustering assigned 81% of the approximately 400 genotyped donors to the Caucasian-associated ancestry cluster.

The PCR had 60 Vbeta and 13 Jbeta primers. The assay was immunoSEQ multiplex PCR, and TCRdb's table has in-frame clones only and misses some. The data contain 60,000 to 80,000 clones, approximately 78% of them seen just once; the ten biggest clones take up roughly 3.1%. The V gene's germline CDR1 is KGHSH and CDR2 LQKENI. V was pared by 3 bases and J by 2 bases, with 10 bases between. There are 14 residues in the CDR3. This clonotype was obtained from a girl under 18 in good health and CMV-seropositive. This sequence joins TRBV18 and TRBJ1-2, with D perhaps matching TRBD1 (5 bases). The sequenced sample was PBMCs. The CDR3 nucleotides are TGTGCCAGCTCACCCCAGGGCTGGAACTATGGCTACACCTTC. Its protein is CASSPQGWNYGYTF.